This T cell receptor beta chain emerged from a study of T-cell reconstitution after alpha-beta-depleted transplantation in children. Using unique molecular identifiers, the investigators prepared the TCRbeta library. TCRdb ran MiXCR on the PCR reads and lists one entry per CDR3 protein. The sample shows fewer than 700,000 distinct CDR3 sequences, approximately 13% of them seen only once. The sequences come from PBMCs, mostly from graft donor cells, collected 360 days after TCRalphabeta/CD19-depleted stem cell transplant. This receptor was obtained from a male patient aged 5 to 17 who had a stem cell transplant for acute myeloid leukemia, so the T cells may come from the graft donor.

In nucleotides, the CDR3 is TGTGCCAGCATTCAGGGCTACGGGAGCCCTTACAATGAGCAGTTCTTC. Its protein is CASIQGYGSPYNEQFF. The chain recombines TRBV27 with TRBJ2-1, with D possibly matching TRBD2 (6 bases). V was cut by 7 bases and J by 4 bases, with 20 bases left in between. Germline V gene data show CDR1 as MNHEY and CDR2 as SMNVEV (reference sequence). This CDR3 has 16 residues.